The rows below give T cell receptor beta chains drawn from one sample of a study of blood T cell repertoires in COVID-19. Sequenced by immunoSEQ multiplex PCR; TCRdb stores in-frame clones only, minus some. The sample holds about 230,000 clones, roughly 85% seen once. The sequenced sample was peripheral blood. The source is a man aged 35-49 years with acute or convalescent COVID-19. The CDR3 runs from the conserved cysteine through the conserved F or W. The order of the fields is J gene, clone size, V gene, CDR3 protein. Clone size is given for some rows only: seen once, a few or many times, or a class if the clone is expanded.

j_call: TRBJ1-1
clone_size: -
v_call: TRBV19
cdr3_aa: CASRGQESPEAFF

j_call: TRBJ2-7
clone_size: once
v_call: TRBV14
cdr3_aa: CASSQESGFTYEQYF

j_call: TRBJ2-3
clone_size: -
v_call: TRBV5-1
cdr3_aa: CASSLAGDSVADTQYF

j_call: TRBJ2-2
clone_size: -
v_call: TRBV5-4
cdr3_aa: CASSFRTGDAGELFF

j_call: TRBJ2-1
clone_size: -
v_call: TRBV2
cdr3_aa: CASSEDLTGRNEQFF

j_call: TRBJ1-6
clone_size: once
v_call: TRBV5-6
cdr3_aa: CASSLEGATMNSPLHF

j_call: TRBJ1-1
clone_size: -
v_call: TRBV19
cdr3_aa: CASRRRGGTEAFF

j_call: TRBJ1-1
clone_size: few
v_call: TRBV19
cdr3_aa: CASSTPGQTPPFF

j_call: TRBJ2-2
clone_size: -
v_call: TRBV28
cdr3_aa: CASSSYQGYTGELFF

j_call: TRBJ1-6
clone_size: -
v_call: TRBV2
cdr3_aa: CASSGDSGTEIESLHF

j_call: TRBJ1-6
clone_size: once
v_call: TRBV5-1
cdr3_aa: CASSLGGQGRSPLHF

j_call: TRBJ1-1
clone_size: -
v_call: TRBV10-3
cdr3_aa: CAISELAGKVVEAFF

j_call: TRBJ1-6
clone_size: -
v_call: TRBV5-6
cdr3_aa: CASSGRTGGDSPLHF

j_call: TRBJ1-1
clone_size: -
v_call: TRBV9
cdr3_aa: CASSVGDSGMNTEAFF

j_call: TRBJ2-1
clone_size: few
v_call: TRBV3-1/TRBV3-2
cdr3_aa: CASSPSQTSDNEQFF

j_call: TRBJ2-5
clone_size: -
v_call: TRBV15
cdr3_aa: CATSREDRVEETQYF

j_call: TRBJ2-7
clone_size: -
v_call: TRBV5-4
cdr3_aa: CASSLGPFSYEQYF

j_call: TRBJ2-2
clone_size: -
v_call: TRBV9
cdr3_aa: CASSVTLFSGGLGTGELFF

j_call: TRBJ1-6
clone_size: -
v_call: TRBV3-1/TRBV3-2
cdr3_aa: CASSQDGGGNSPLHF

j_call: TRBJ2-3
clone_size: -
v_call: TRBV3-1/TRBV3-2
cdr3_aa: CASSQALAGITDTQYF

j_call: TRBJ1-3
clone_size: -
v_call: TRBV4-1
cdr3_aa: CASSQINGNTIYF

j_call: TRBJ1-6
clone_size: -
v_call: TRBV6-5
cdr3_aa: CASSSNQGGSPLHF

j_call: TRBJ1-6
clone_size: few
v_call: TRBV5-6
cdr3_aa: CASSPDRAGNSPLHF

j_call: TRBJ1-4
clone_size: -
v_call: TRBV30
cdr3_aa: CAWETGEDEKLFF

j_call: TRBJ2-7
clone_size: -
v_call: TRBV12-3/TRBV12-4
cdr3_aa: CASSLIREEQYF

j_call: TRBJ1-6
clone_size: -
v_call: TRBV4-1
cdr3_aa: CASSQDGDNSPLHF

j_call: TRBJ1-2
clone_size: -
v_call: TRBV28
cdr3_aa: CASRVTGVDGYTF

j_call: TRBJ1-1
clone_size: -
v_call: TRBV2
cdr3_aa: CASSRNTEAFF

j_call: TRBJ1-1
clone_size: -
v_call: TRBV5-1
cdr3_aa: CASSLRQGSDTEAFF

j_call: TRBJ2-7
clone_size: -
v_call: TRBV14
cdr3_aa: CASSPRRQGAYEQYF

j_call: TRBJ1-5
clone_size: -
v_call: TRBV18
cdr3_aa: CASSRFETGKNQPQHF

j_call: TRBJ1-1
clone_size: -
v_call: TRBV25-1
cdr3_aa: CASSAVRGDDTEAFF

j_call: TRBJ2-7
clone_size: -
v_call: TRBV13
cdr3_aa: CASSFWTGSVNEQYF

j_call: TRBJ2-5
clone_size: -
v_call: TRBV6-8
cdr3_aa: CASSYASGGSQETQYF

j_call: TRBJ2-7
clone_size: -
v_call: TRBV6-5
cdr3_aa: CASSYATFYEQYF

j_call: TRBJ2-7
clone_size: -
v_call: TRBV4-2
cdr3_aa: CASSQVSSGFSYEQYF

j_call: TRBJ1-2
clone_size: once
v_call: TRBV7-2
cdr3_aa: CASSLSGVYGYTF

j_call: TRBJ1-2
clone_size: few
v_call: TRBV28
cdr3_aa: CASTKPGTGAAPGGYTF

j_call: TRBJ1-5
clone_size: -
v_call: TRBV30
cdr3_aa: CAWTDRGDQPQHF

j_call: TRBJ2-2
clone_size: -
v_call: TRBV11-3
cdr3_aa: CASSFQGASGELFF

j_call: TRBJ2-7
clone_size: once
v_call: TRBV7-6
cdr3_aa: CASSLTGLAGVEQYF

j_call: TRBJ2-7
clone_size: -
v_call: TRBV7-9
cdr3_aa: CASSPGLAAPYEQYF

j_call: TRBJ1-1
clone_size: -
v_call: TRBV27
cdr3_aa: CASSLSTRVPKSGAFF

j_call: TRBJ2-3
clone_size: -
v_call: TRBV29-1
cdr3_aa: CSFAGGTSRTDTQYF

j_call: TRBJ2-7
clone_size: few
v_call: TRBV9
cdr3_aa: CASSPTGDEQYF

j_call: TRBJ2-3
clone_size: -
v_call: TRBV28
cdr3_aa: CASSKGERTDTQYF

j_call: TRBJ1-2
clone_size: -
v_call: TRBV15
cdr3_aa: CATSRATSPGSTF

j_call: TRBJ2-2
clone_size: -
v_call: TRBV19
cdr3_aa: CASSNRGITNTGELFF